This T cell receptor beta chain was sequenced during a study of T cell responses to AZD1222 COVID-19 vaccine. This CDR3 is 14 amino acids long. Per germline, CDR1 MNHEY and CDR2 SVGAGI. The V gene end was trimmed by 0 bases and the J gene end by 8 bases; junction bases not matched to a gene: 3. Only in-frame clones appear in the TCRdb table, and some are missing; sequencing was by immunoSEQ multiplex PCR. The sample lists about 170,000 clones; roughly 87% were seen once. The sequence was obtained from an adult who received the AZD1222 COVID-19 vaccine. The material was peripheral blood, obtained 28 days after the second AZD1222 dose. The V gene is TRBV6-5, the J gene TRBJ2-1, with TRBD2 matching over 8 bases. The CDR3 bases are TGTGCCAGCAGTTACTCGGGCGGGGGGCATGAGCAGTTCTTC. Protein product: CASSYSGGGHEQFF.